This entry is about one TCR beta chain. Its specificity is not known. Both TRBC1 and TRBC2 were covered by a beta constant-region primer of two equimolar oligonucleotides. Nested alpha and beta constant-region primers with the SP2 primer drove four PCR rounds on ligated cDNA. TCRdb reprocessed the UMI-ligation and nested PCR reads via MiXCR and lists one record per CDR3 protein. This sample has 85,000 to 130,000 distinct CDR3 sequences, with approximately 15% found just once. The source of the sample is a study of naive and memory T cell subsets. Study results and caveats: Naive repertoires, especially CD8, held a few larger clonotypes, possibly memory cells re-expressing CD45RA.

Sequencing used naive CD8+ T cells from blood. The receptor was isolated from a human donor in good health.

CDR3 DNA sequence: TGTGCCAGCAACCCCTTGGGGGAGAGTCAAGAGACCCAGTACTTC. Amino acids: CASNPLGESQETQYF. The V gene is TRBV5-6, the J gene TRBJ2-5; perhaps D is TRBD1 or TRBD2 (5 bases each). Germline CDR1 reads SGHDT; CDR2 reads YYEEEE. This CDR3 has 15 amino acids. Trimming stripped 6 bases from V and 2 bases from J, with 17 bases between.